This T cell receptor beta chain was sequenced for a study of cytomegalovirus exposure and HLA in healthy donors. General study points: Rare sequences made up most TCRs, while some public TCRs were found in many donors. With high specificity and sensitivity, the classifier reportedly diagnosed cytomegalovirus status. Using a false discovery rate of 0.05, a later analysis showed that 16,951 TCR beta sequences were associated with HLA alleles. Later on, an analysis found that several of the most significant clusters appeared to be linked to common viral pathogens, which included parvovirus B19.

PCR involved 60 Vbeta and 13 Jbeta primers. Here immunoSEQ multiplex PCR was the method, and the copy in TCRdb shows in-frame clones only, minus some. This table has approximately 150,000 clones, roughly four fifths appearing once. V lost 5 bases, J lost 3 bases, and 14 bases lay in between. CDR1 MRHNA and CDR2 SNTAGT come from the germline V gene. The length of the CDR3 is 15 residues. About this clone itself: As yet, its antigen is unknown.

This receptor was obtained from a woman aged 35 to 49 in good health and CMV-seronegative. The chain is built from TRBV6-4 and TRBJ1-5; unclear D gene. Sequenced sample: PBMCs. CDR3 sequence (DNA): TGTGCCAGCAGTCTGACGGGAGAACTCAATCAGCCCCAGCATTTT. This translates into CASSLTGELNQPQHF.